What follows describes a single T cell receptor (beta chain). Authors' processing steps: Estimation of nucleated cell counts relied on the amplification of reference gene primers. Profiled with immunoSEQ multiplex PCR; TCRdb holds only in-frame clones, not every one. The DNA gave D and trimming, while V, J and clone size come from that table. This sample carries over 250,000 clones, roughly 85% of them seen once, and the ten largest clones take approximately 10%. The sample is drawn from a study of blood T cell repertoires in COVID-19. Germline V CDR1 and CDR2: LGHDT, YNNKEL (reference sequence). The ends lost 4 bases at V and 1 base at J; junction bases unmatched: 24. This CDR3 is built from 22 residues.

The rearrangement uses TRBV3-1 (or the pseudogene TRBV3-2) and TRBJ2-5, with 10 nucleotides matching TRBD2. This clonotype was obtained from a woman in her 70s with acute or convalescent COVID-19. Sequences were obtained from peripheral blood. CDR3 in amino acids: CASSPVGGRPGTSAGSQETQYF. The CDR3 bases are TGTGCCAGCAGCCCCGTGGGGGGTCGTCCCGGGACTAGCGCGGGGTCCCAAGAGACCCAGTACTTC.